These 29 T cell receptor beta chains share one sample of origin, sequenced in a study of blood T cell repertoires in COVID-19. The data were produced by immunoSEQ multiplex PCR, yet TCRdb's version contains in-frame clones alone and is incomplete. The sample lists around 350,000 clones, around 84% seen once, with around 3% in the top ten. Sequencing was carried out using peripheral blood. Receptors were obtained from a human donor in a cohort sampled during active COVID-19.

V usage is TRBV2 and J usage is TRBJ2-2; possibly TRBD1 for D (5 bases). Trimming removed 6 bases at V and 6 bases at J, with 17 bases between. This CDR3 comprises 15 residues. Germline V gene lookup returns CDR1 SNHLY and CDR2 FYNNEI. CDR3 nucleotides: TGTGCCAGCAGCGCAGGGCACCCCGCCTCCGGGGAGCTGTTTTTT. Translating gives CASSAGHPASGELFF.

Comments on this clone: The germline gene is not matched at one end of the junction; a read error may be the cause. In DNA, the CDR3 is TGCGCCAGCAGCCCTACCGACGGACAGGGCACTAAAGCTTTCTTT. This sequence encodes CASSPTDGQGTKAFF. This sequence joins TRBV5-1 and TRBJ1-1; 8 bases agree with TRBD1. Per the germline V gene, CDR1 is SGHRS and CDR2 is YFSETQ. This CDR3 contains 15 residues.

The J gene is TRBJ1-2, the V gene TRBV11-2; maybe TRBD1 (5 bases). V was pared by 5 bases and J by 4 bases, with 14 bases between. The CDR3 length is 14 residues. The germline V gene has CDR1 SGHAT and CDR2 FQNNGV. The CDR3 nucleotides read TGTGCCAGCAGCCTCACAGCGGGGGGCTATGGCTACACCTTC. Translated, it gives CASSLTAGGYGYTF.

CDR3 DNA sequence: TGTGCCAGTAGTATGATCTCAGGGACAGGAAACACCATATATTTT. Its translation: CASSMISGTGNTIYF. The J gene is TRBJ1-3, the V gene TRBV19; tentatively, D is TRBD1 (6 bases). V was cut by 3 bases and J by 4 bases, with 13 bases left in between. Germline values: CDR1 LNHDA, CDR2 SQIVND (reference sequence). This CDR3 spans 15 amino acids.

This clone was observed a few times. CDR3 sequence: CASSFAAYNEQFF. The CDR3 DNA sequence: TGTGCCAGCAGCTTTGCGGCTTACAATGAGCAGTTCTTC. This rearrangement joins TRBV11-2 to TRBJ2-1, with unresolved D. This CDR3 spans 13 amino acids. V was pared by 3 bases and J by 4 bases, with 7 bases between. Germline V gene sequence: CDR1 SGHAT, CDR2 FQNNGV.

This chain joins TRBV30 and TRBJ1-2; a possible D gene is TRBD1 (5 bases). The CDR3 spans 15 residues. The germline V and J ends were trimmed by 2 bases and 4 bases, with 17 bases remaining between them. The V gene's germline CDR1 is GTSNPN and CDR2 SVGIG (reference sequence). The DNA of the CDR3 is TGTGCCTGGAGTATGGGCAGGGCCGGGCCCTATGGCTACACCTTC. Translated, it gives CAWSMGRAGPYGYTF.

The chain is built from TRBV30 and TRBJ2-7; D is perhaps TRBD2 (6 bases). Germline CDR1 and CDR2: GTSNPN and SVGIG (reference sequence). This CDR3 comprises 17 residues. Between the trimmed V and J ends, which lost 3 bases and 0 bases, there was a span of 21 bases. The CDR3, as DNA: TGTGCCTGGAGCGTGGTATGGGACTTTTCGTCCTCCTACGAGCAGTACTTC. It encodes CAWSVVWDFSSSYEQYF.

V usage is TRBV6-5 and J usage is TRBJ2-3; 12 positions agree with TRBD2. V gave up 7 bases and J gave up 6 bases; unmatched junction bases: 2. Germline CDR1 is MNHEY and CDR2 is SVGAGI. This CDR3 has 13 amino acids. The CDR3 spells CASKLAGGDTQYF. DNA for the CDR3: TGTGCCAGCAAGCTAGCGGGAGGGGATACGCAGTATTTT.

The V call is TRBV6-5, the J call TRBJ1-2, with 7 bases identical to TRBD1. The germline V gene encodes CDR1 MNHEY and CDR2 SVGAGI. The CDR3 has 15 amino acids. After removal of 6 bases from V and 3 bases from J, the junction contained 10 bases not matched to a gene. The CDR3 DNA sequence: TGTGCCAGCAGCCCCGACAGGGAAGTTTACTATGGCTACACCTTC. This translates into CASSPDREVYYGYTF.

The gene calls are TRBV18 and TRBJ2-6, with TRBD1 matching 7 bases. The CDR3 extends over 18 amino acids. Germline CDR1 and CDR2: KGHSH and LQKENI. J lost 2 bases, V lost 3 bases, and 10 bases had no gene match. The CDR3 nucleotides are TGTGCCAGCTCACCCCTGGCAGGGGGTAGGACTGGGGCCAACGTCCTGACTTTC. Protein: CASSPLAGGRTGANVLTF.

J is TRBJ2-7 and V is TRBV4-1; 9 positions agree with TRBD2. The CDR3 is made up of 15 amino acids. V trimming: 4 bases; J trimming: 4 bases; junction bases outside the gene matches: 8. Germline CDR1 reads MGHRA; CDR2 reads YSYEKL. The CDR3 here is CASSLLAGATYEQYF. As DNA, the CDR3 is TGCGCCAGCAGCCTTTTAGCGGGAGCTACATACGAGCAGTACTTC.

The chain combines TRBV1 with TRBJ2-1; the table's D call of TRBD2 was not tested on the DNA. TRBV1 is recorded as a pseudogene. The CDR3 has 16 residues. CDR3 sequence reads: CTSSQNPGLAYNEQFF. CDR3 nucleotides: TGCACCAGCAGCCAAAACCCCGGACTAGCTTACAATGAGCAGTTCTTC.

This chain joins TRBV5-8 and TRBJ2-1, with D possibly TRBD1 on 5 matching bases. CDR3 length: 14 residues. V shed 4 bases and J shed 8 bases, with 16 bases lying between them. Germline assignment: CDR1 SGHTS and CDR2 YDEGEE. CDR3 DNA: TGTGCCAGCAGCGAATTTGGATCCAGGGATGAGCAGTTCTTC. It is translated as CASSEFGSRDEQFF.

This chain uses TRBV6-1 with TRBJ1-4, with 8 nucleotides matching TRBD1. Per the germline V gene, CDR1 is MNHNS and CDR2 is SASEGT. V dropped 0 bases and J dropped 9; count of bases not matched to a gene: 15. CDR3 length: 18 residues. This CDR3 is CASSEAVPGQVSGQKLFF. In DNA form, the CDR3 reads TGTGCCAGCAGTGAAGCCGTCCCGGGACAGGTCTCAGGCCAAAAACTGTTTTTT.

The chain has TRBV29-1 and TRBJ2-7; D gene ambiguous. This CDR3 contains 11 residues. Trimming stripped 4 bases from V and 3 bases from J, with 7 bases between. Germline-derived CDR1 and CDR2 are SQVTM and ANQGSEA. The CDR3 DNA reads as TGCAGCGTTGGAGACGGCTACGAGCAGTACTTC. Amino acids: CSVGDGYEQYF.

As concerns this clone: At one of its ends the junction is not consistent with the germline gene, which may arise from a read error. The chain has TRBV7-2 and TRBJ2-1; perhaps TRBD2 as D (6 bases). CDR1 and CDR2 (germline): SGHTA, FQGNSA. The CDR3 consists of 15 residues. The CDR3 nucleotides are TGTGCCAGCAGCCTCTCGAGGGACTCCGACAATGAGCAGTTCTTC. It codes for CASSLSRDSDNEQFF.

The chain links TRBV4-1 to TRBJ1-1; D gene unclear. Deletions cut 3 bases from V and 1 base from J, with 6 bases between. The CDR3 sequence is 13 residues long. Germline CDR1 and CDR2: MGHRA and YSYEKL. In DNA, the CDR3 is TGCGCCAGCAGCCAGGAGGAGAACACTGAAGCTTTCTTT. This encodes CASSQEENTEAFF.

V is TRBV27 and J is TRBJ2-7; 9 bases line up with TRBD1. The CDR3 length is 17 residues. Trimming at V came to 5 bases and at J to 6 bases, leaving 17 bases not matched to a gene. The germline V gene has CDR1 MNHEY and CDR2 SMNVEV (reference sequence). CDR3: CASSLFPPDRGGGEQYF. The CDR3, as DNA: TGTGCCAGCAGTCTATTCCCACCGGACAGGGGAGGAGGCGAGCAGTACTTC.

The genes are TRBV6-5 and TRBJ2-3, with D possibly being TRBD2 (6 bases). The CDR3 length is 15 residues. The ends were cut back, 2 bases at V and 3 bases at J, with 12 bases in the middle. The germline gives CDR1 MNHEY, CDR2 SVGAGI. CDR3 region: CASSYVEGGTDTQYF. The CDR3 region has the DNA TGTGCCAGCAGTTACGTGGAGGGAGGTACAGATACGCAGTATTTT.

This sequence joins TRBV29-1 and TRBJ2-5, with TRBD2 identical over 8 bases. After removal of 8 bases from V and 4 bases from J, the junction contained 9 bases not matched to a gene. CDR3 length: 13 amino acids. Germline V gene data show CDR1 as SQVTM and CDR2 as ANQGSEA. CDR3 DNA: TGCAGCCGCACCGGGGGGGCGGGAGAGACCCAGTACTTC. Translated, it gives CSRTGGAGETQYF.

This clone was seen a single time. The chain uses TRBV5-4 and TRBJ2-3; 12 nucleotides agree with TRBD2. The CDR3 spans 16 residues. From germline, CDR1 is SGHNT and CDR2 YYREEE (reference sequence). V was pared by 2 bases and J by 4 bases, with 5 bases of the junction left unmatched. CDR3 residues: CASSFRLAGASDTQYF. As DNA, the CDR3 is TGTGCCAGCAGCTTCCGACTAGCGGGGGCCTCAGATACGCAGTATTTT.

V and J are TRBV19 and TRBJ1-1; 8 nucleotides agree with TRBD1. CDR3 length: 16 amino acids. The V and J ends lost 1 base and 3 bases, in that order; junction bases with no gene match: 7. The germline gives CDR1 LNHDA, CDR2 SQIVND (reference sequence). The CDR3 DNA follows: TGTGCCAGTAGTATAGCCAGGGGGCTTGCGGACACTGAAGCTTTCTTT. As protein: CASSIARGLADTEAFF.

The CDR3 DNA reads TGTGCCAGCAGTTCACTAACCGGGACAGGGGTATCTGGAAACACCATATATTTT. Amino acid sequence: CASSSLTGTGVSGNTIYF. The chain combines TRBV27 with TRBJ1-3; 10 positions match TRBD1. Germline lookup yields CDR1 MNHEY and CDR2 SMNVEV (reference sequence). The length of the CDR3 is 18 residues. V dropped 4 bases and J dropped 1; count of bases not matched to a gene: 10.

Only one count was recorded for this clone. The chain uses TRBV10-1 and TRBJ2-4; possibly TRBD2 for D (5 bases). The CDR3 extends over 14 amino acids. V was cut by 7 bases and J by 8 bases, with 18 bases left in between. From germline, CDR1 is WNHNN and CDR2 SYGVQD (reference sequence). The CDR3 sequence is CASIEGVGPDIQYF. As DNA, the CDR3 is TGCGCCAGCATAGAGGGAGTAGGACCTGACATTCAGTACTTC.

The chain has TRBV18 and TRBJ1-1; D is ambiguous. V was trimmed by 3 bases and J by 2 bases, leaving 10 bases between them. CDR1 KGHSH and CDR2 LQKENI come from the germline V gene. The CDR3 contains 14 residues. The CDR3 protein is CASSPATDNTEAFF. CDR3 coding DNA: TGTGCCAGCTCACCTGCCACAGATAACACTGAAGCTTTCTTT. Full variable domain (remainder filled in from reference TRBV18 and TRBJ1-1): NAGVMQNPRHLVRRRGQEARLRCSPMKGHSHVYWYRQLPEEGLKFMVYLQKENIIDESGMPKERFSAEFPKEGPSILRIQQVVRGDSAAYFCASSPATDNTEAFFGQGTRLTVV.

A word on this clone: The same CDR3 is also encoded by other DNA sequences in this sample. The chain recombines TRBV11-2 with TRBJ2-2, with D maybe TRBD2 (5 bases). This CDR3 is built from 14 residues. Trimming shortened V by 5 bases and J by 2 bases, and 9 bases separated the two germline ends. CDR1 and CDR2 from the germline V gene are SGHAT and FQNNGV. The CDR3 DNA reads TGTGCCAGCAGCCGTCGGGGTAACACCGGGGAGCTGTTTTTT. The encoded protein is CASSRRGNTGELFF.

The CDR3 region is CASSLVRSSENGYTF. The CDR3 DNA reads as TGTGCCAGCAGCTTGGTTCGATCCAGTGAAAATGGCTACACCTTC. The genes are TRBV5-4 and TRBJ1-2; D is unresolved. The CDR3 totals 15 residues. Per the germline V gene, CDR1 is SGHNT and CDR2 is YYREEE (reference sequence). V shed 0 bases and J shed 6 bases, with 15 bases lying between them. Using reference TRBV5-4 and TRBJ1-2 for the parts outside the CDR3, the full variable domain is ETGVTQSPTHLIKTRGQQVTLRCSSQSGHNTVSWYQQALGQGPQFIFQYYREEENGRGNFPPRFSGLQFPNYSSELNVNALELDDSALYLCASSLVRSSENGYTFGSGTRLTVV.

This clone was recorded only once. The CDR3 bases are TGTGCCACCCGACAGAACCCTAGCACAGATACGCAGTATTTT. Its translation: CATRQNPSTDTQYF. The chain recombines TRBV19 with TRBJ2-3; D possibly corresponds to TRBD1 (5 bases). V dropped 10 bases and J dropped 0 bases, with 14 bases sitting between them. The CDR3 has 14 residues. The germline CDR1 and CDR2 sequences are LNHDA and SQIVND (reference sequence).

The CDR3, as DNA: TGTGCCAGCAGCCAAGAAGGAACTAGCGGGGGGTTAGATACGCAGTATTTT. Translation gives CASSQEGTSGGLDTQYF. This chain joins TRBV4-2 and TRBJ2-3; 12 nucleotides align to TRBD2. The J segment lost 5 bases and the V segment lost 0 bases, leaving 6 bases of the junction unmatched. The CDR3 is 17 amino acids. Germline-derived CDR1 and CDR2 are LGHNA and YNFKEQ.